This T cell receptor beta chain comes out of a study of blood T cell repertoires in COVID-19. On the study more broadly: From the United States, Italy and Spain came samples of acute and convalescent COVID-19. The cDNA or gDNA used as material had been derived from T cells, B-cell-depleted T cells, or PBMCs.

In the original workflow: The assay estimated nucleated cells by amplifying reference gene primers. The assay was immunoSEQ multiplex PCR, and TCRdb's table has in-frame clones only and misses some. That table furnishes V, J and clone size, whereas the DNA furnished D and trimming. This sample has tens of thousands of clones, with about 91% found just once. The V and J ends lost 4 bases and 1 base respectively, with 7 bases between them. Germline assignment: CDR1 SGHTA and CDR2 FQGNSA. This CDR3 has 13 amino acids. This TCR was recovered from a human donor with active COVID-19. The donor label of this sample is uncertain. This chain joins TRBV7-2 and TRBJ1-1; TRBD1 is a possible D gene (6 bases). The sample comprised peripheral blood. The CDR3 DNA sequence: TGTGCCAGCAGCTCGACAGGGAACACTGAAGCTTTCTTT. Translating it yields CASSSTGNTEAFF.